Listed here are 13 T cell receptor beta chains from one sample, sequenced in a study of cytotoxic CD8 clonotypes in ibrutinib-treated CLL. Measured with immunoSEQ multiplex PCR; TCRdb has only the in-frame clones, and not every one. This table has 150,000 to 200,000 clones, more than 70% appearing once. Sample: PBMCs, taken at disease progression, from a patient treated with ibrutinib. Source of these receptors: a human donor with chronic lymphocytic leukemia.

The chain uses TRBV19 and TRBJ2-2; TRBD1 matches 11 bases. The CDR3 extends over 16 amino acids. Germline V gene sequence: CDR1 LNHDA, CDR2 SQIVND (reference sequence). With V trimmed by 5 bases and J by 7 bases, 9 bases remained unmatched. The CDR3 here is CASSSRTGGAGGELFF. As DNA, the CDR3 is TGTGCCAGTAGTTCGCGGACAGGGGGCGCCGGCGGGGAGCTGTTTTTT.

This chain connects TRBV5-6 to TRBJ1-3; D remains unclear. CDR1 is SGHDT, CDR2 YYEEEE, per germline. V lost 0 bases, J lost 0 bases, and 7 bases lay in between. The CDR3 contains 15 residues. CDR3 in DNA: TGTGCCAGCAGCTTGGGGGTCAACTCTGGAAACACCATATATTTT. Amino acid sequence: CASSLGVNSGNTIYF.

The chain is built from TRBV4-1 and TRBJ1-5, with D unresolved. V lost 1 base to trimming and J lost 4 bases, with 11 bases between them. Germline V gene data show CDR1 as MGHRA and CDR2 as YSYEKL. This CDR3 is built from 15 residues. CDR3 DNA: TGCGCCAGCAGCCAAGTTGGTGGCATAAATCAGCCCCAGCATTTT. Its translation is CASSQVGGINQPQHF.

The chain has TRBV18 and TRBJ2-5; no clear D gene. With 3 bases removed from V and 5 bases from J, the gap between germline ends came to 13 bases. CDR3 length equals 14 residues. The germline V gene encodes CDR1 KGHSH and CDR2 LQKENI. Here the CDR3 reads CASSPPPMGETQYF. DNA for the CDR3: TGTGCCAGCTCACCCCCCCCAATGGGGGAGACCCAGTACTTC.

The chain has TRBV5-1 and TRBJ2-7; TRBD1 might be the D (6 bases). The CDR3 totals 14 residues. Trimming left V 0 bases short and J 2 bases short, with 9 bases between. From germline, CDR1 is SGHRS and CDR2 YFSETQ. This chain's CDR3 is CASSLGTDTYEQYF. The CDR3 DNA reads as TGCGCCAGCAGCTTGGGGACAGATACCTACGAGCAGTACTTC. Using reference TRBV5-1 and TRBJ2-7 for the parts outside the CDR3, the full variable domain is KAGVTQTPRYLIKTRGQQVTLSCSPISGHRSVSWYQQTPGQGLQFLFEYFSETQRNKGNFPGRFSGRQFSNSRSEMNVSTLELGDSALYLCASSLGTDTYEQYFGPGTRLTVT.

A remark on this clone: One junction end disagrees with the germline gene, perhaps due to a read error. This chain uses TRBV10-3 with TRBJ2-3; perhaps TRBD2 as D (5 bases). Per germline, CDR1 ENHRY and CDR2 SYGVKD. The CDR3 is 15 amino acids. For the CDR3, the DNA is TGTGCCATCAGGGACTCCCTAATTAACACAGATGCGCAGTATTTT. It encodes CAIRDSLINTDAQYF.

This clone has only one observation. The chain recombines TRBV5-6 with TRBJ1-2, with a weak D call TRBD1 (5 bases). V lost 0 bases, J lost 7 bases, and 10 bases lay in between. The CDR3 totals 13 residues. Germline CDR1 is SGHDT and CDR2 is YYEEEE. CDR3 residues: CASSLGGISGYTF. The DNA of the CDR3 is TGTGCCAGCAGCTTGGGGGGGATAAGTGGCTACACCTTC.

The CDR3 region is CASSSRREGLSTDTQYF. The CDR3 nucleotides read TGCGCCAGCAGCTCTAGGCGGGAGGGCCTGAGCACAGATACGCAGTATTTT. The chain couples TRBV5-1 to TRBJ2-3; TRBD2 agrees at 9 bases. Trimming cost V 3 bases and J 0 bases; bases outside gene matches: 8. The CDR3 has 17 residues. Germline assignment: CDR1 SGHRS and CDR2 YFSETQ. The full variable domain, rest sourced from reference TRBV5-1 and TRBJ2-3, is KAGVTQTPRYLIKTRGQQVTLSCSPISGHRSVSWYQQTPGQGLQFLFEYFSETQRNKGNFPGRFSGRQFSNSRSEMNVSTLELGDSALYLCASSSRREGLSTDTQYFGPGTRLTVL.

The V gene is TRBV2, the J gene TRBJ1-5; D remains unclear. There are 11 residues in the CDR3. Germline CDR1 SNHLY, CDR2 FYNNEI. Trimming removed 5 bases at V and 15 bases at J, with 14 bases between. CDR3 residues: CASSKPGGWHF. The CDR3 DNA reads TGTGCCAGCAGTAAGCCGGGTGGGTGGCATTTT.

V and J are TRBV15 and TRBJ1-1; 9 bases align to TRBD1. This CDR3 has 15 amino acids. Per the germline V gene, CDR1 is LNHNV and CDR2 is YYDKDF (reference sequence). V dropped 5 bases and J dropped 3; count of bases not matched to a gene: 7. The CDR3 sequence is CATSLGQGWDTEAFF. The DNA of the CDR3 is TGTGCCACCAGCTTAGGACAGGGGTGGGACACTGAAGCTTTCTTT.

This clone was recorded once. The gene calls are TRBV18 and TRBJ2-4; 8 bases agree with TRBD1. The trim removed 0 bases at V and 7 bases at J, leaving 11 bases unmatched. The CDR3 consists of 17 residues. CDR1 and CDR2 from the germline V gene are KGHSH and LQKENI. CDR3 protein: CASSPPISRQGTNIQYF. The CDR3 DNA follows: TGTGCCAGCTCACCACCGATTTCGCGACAGGGGACGAACATTCAGTACTTC.

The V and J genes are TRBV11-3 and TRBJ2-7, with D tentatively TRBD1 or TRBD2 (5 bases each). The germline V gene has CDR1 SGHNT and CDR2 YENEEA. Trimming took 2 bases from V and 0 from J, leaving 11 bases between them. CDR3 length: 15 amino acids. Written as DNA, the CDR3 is TGTGCCAGCAGCTTAACCGGGGCCGCCTCCTACGAGCAGTACTTC. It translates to CASSLTGAASYEQYF. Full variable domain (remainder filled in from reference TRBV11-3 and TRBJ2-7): EAGVVQSPRYKIIEKKQPVAFWCNPISGHNTLYWYLQNLGQGPELLIRYENEEAVDDSQLPKDRFSAERLKGVDSTLKIQPAELGDSAVYLCASSLTGAASYEQYFGPGTRLTVT.

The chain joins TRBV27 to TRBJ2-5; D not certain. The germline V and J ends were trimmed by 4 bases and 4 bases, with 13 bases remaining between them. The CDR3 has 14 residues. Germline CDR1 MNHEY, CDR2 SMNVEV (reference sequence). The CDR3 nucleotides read TGTGCCAGCAGTTCCCGACACGCTCGAGAGACCCAGTACTTC. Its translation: CASSSRHARETQYF.